The 9 T cell receptor beta chains reported below all come from one sample, sequenced in a study of blood T cells in healthy people across ages. A second roughly 7 to 11 cycle PCR used barcoded and J-beta primers. MiXCR, applied by TCRdb to the 5' RACE reads, yields one record per CDR3 protein. The table records about 750,000 distinct CDR3 sequences, roughly 53% of them present only once. Sequencing input: blood. Every receptor here comes from a man older than 75 in good health.

V is TRBV7-2 and J is TRBJ2-1; 8 positions agree with TRBD2. The germline V gene encodes CDR1 SGHTA and CDR2 FQGNSA. The CDR3 is 15 amino acids. V was pared by 2 bases and J by 4 bases, with 4 bases of the junction left unmatched. CDR3 coding DNA: TGTGCCAGCAGCTTACAACTAGCGGAATACAATGAGCAGTTCTTC. It is translated as CASSLQLAEYNEQFF. The entire variable domain, with the rest obtained from reference TRBV7-2 and TRBJ2-1, is as follows: GAGVSQSPSNKVTEKGKDVELRCDPISGHTALYWYRQSLGQGLEFLIYFQGNSAPDKSGLPSDRFSAERTGGSVSTLTIQRTQQEDSAVYLCASSLQLAEYNEQFFGPGTRLTVL.

The chain uses TRBV20-1 and TRBJ2-1; 10 positions match TRBD1. The CDR3 loop spans 14 amino acids. CDR1 DFQATT and CDR2 SNEGSKA come from the germline V gene (reference sequence). V gave up 3 bases and J gave up 9 bases; unmatched junction bases: 8. The CDR3 here is CSARDRGLHSEQFF. In DNA form, the CDR3 reads TGCAGTGCTAGGGACAGGGGGTTGCATAGTGAGCAGTTCTTC.

The sample holds a few counts of this clonotype. The chain recombines TRBV12-3 or TRBV12-4 with TRBJ2-3; 11 nucleotides agree with TRBD2. Trimming at V came to 5 bases and at J to 5 bases, leaving 18 bases not matched to a gene. The CDR3 loop spans 19 amino acids. CDR3 nucleotides: TGTGCCAGCAGTCAAGGCATCCTCTCACTAGCGGGAGAGGTAGATACGCAGTATTTT. This codes for CASSQGILSLAGEVDTQYF.

V is TRBV11-3 and J is TRBJ2-5; D perhaps matches TRBD2 (6 bases). The end of the DNA is better explained by TRBJ2-7, so the J call may be wrong. This CDR3 comprises 15 residues. CDR1 and CDR2 (germline): SGHNT, YENEEA. CDR3 bases: TGTGCCAGCAGCTTAGAGGGCGGCGCGGGACACGAGCAGTACTTC. Residues: CASSLEGGAGHEQYF.

Many counts were recorded for this clonotype. The J gene is TRBJ2-3, the V gene TRBV7-2; no definite D call. The CDR3 covers 12 residues. Looked up from germline, CDR1 is SGHTA and CDR2 is FQGNSA. Trimming pared 4 bases from V and 5 bases from J, leaving 7 bases between. CDR3 residues: CASSSLLDTQYF. The CDR3 coding sequence is TGTGCCAGCAGCTCCTTACTAGATACGCAGTATTTT.

This sequence joins TRBV20-1 and TRBJ2-1, with 7 bases lining up with TRBD2. The germline CDR1 and CDR2 sequences are DFQATT and SNEGSKA (reference sequence). The J segment lost 6 bases and the V segment lost 7 bases, leaving 9 bases of the junction unmatched. There are 13 residues in the CDR3. CDR3 protein: CSGCSSGLNEQFF. CDR3 coding DNA: TGCAGTGGATGTTCTAGCGGACTCAATGAGCAGTTCTTC.

The rearrangement joins TRBV2 to TRBJ2-1; the D gene is possibly TRBD2 (6 bases). Germline loops: CDR1 SNHLY, CDR2 FYNNEI. The CDR3 is 15 residues long. Trimming removed 2 bases from V and 1 base from J, with 9 bases in between. This chain's CDR3 is CASSEWGESYNEQFF. CDR3 in DNA: TGTGCCAGCAGTGAATGGGGGGAGTCCTACAATGAGCAGTTCTTC.

This rearrangement joins TRBV6-1 to TRBJ2-7; D is ambiguous. Looked up from germline, CDR1 is MNHNS and CDR2 is SASEGT. CDR3 length: 14 residues. Trimming took 7 bases from V and 0 from J, leaving 13 bases between them. The CDR3 loop is CASNRNSGSYEQYF. CDR3 nucleotide sequence: TGTGCCAGCAATCGAAACTCAGGCTCCTACGAGCAGTACTTC.

The rearrangement joins TRBV6-6 to TRBJ2-3, with D unresolved. Per the germline V gene, CDR1 is MNHNY and CDR2 is SVGAGI (reference sequence). V lost 4 bases and J lost 2, with 10 bases in between. This CDR3 spans 14 amino acids. CDR3 sequence reads: CASSFTPSTDTQYF. The CDR3 nucleotides are TGTGCCAGCAGTTTTACTCCCTCCACAGATACGCAGTATTTT.